The TCR delta chain described here comes from a study of human gamma delta and Vdelta1 T cells. Trimming pared 0 bases from V and 1 base from J, leaving 18 bases between. The germline gives CDR1 TSWWSYY, CDR2 QGS. The CDR3 runs 18 residues. General observations from the study: Reportedly, Delta One T cells were polyclonal and broadly targeted acute myeloid leukemia.

Comment on this clone: Its matching antigen is unknown.

TCRdb reran clone calling via CATT on the PCR reads. The sample has about 6,500 delta-chain clones, approximately 36% seen once; the top ten hold 5.5% to 7%. The chain employs TRDV1 and TRDJ1; maybe TRDD3 (6 bases). Source material: Vdelta1 gamma-delta T cells from blood grown in culture (DOT cells). The clonotype comes from a human donor in good health. The CDR3 bases are TGTGCTCTTGGGGAACTTTTTTCCGGGGGAAGAATCACCGATAAACTCATCTTT. Protein product: CALGELFSGGRITDKLIF.